The rows below give T cell receptor beta chains drawn from one sample of a study of T cell repertoires in cytomegalovirus infection. TCRdb analysed the reads with MiXCR anew, one entry per CDR3 protein. This table holds about half a million distinct CDR3 sequences, about 33% found once. Antigens of these TCRs are unknown. Sequencing used cultured PBMCs, obtained from culture after CMV antigen stimulation. The receptors here all came from a human donor in good health (CMV status not recorded). Some clones in this sample may be carry-over from other donors' samples. CDR3s include the opening cysteine and the closing phenylalanine or tryptophan. D genes are given only for firm matches. Some rows mark clone size as missing; the rest say once, few, many or name a class of expanded clone.

j_call v_call clone_size d_call cdr3_aa cdr3_nt
TRBJ2-7 TRBV5-1 many - CASSPRQVTYEQYF TGCGCCAGCAGCCCCCGACAGGTAACCTACGAGCAGTACTTC
TRBJ1-1 TRBV6-2/TRBV6-3 few - CASIGDGRTEAFF TGTGCCAGCATCGGCGATGGGCGGACTGAAGCTTTCTTT
TRBJ2-1 TRBV7-6 - - CASSLSVWVDEQFF TGTGCCAGCAGCTTAAGTGTTTGGGTGGATGAGCAGTTCTTC
TRBJ2-7 TRBV7-2 few TRBD2 CASSPSLGRADEQYF TGTGCCAGCAGCCCTAGTCTGGGGAGGGCAGACGAGCAGTACTTC
TRBJ2-3 TRBV24-1 few TRBD2 CATSEPKTSRSTDTQYF TGTGCCACCAGTGAGCCGAAGACTAGCAGAAGCACAGATACGCAGTATTTT
TRBJ2-3 TRBV29-1 - TRBD1 CSVAPTGWGTDTQYF TGCAGCGTTGCCCCGACAGGGTGGGGCACAGATACGCAGTATTTT
TRBJ2-7 TRBV6-5 few TRBD1 CASRRGQGSSYEQYF TGTGCCAGCAGACGGGGACAGGGGAGCTCCTACGAGCAGTACTTC
TRBJ1-2 TRBV4-2 - - CASSQPGAGDNGYTF TGTGCCAGCAGCCAACCAGGGGCAGGCGATAATGGCTACACCTTC
TRBJ2-3 TRBV7-2 few - CASSLEGRDITDTQYF TGTGCCAGCAGCTTAGAAGGACGGGACATCACAGATACGCAGTATTTT
TRBJ2-3 TRBV4-3 - - CASSQEIRGRATDTQYF TGCGCCAGCAGCCAAGAGATCAGGGGTAGGGCCACAGATACGCAGTATTTT
TRBJ1-1 TRBV5-1 - TRBD1 CASSWAQGTNTEAFF TGCGCCAGCAGCTGGGCACAGGGGACGAACACTGAAGCTTTCTTT
TRBJ2-7 TRBV9 few TRBD2 CASSVGLAGYEQYF TGTGCCAGCAGCGTAGGGCTAGCGGGATACGAGCAGTACTTC
TRBJ2-5 TRBV5-1 - - CASRGGRVGNQETQYF TGCGCCAGCCGTGGAGGCAGGGTAGGGAACCAAGAGACCCAGTACTTC
TRBJ1-2 TRBV29-1 - - CSVEVKGSDYGYTF TGCAGCGTTGAAGTTAAGGGTTCGGACTATGGCTACACCTTC
TRBJ1-6 TRBV6-6 - TRBD1 CASRNGRDSNSPLHF TGTGCCAGCAGAAATGGCCGGGACAGTAATTCACCCCTCCACTTT
TRBJ2-7 TRBV20-1 once TRBD2 CSGQRGPNDEQYF TGCAGTGGCCAGCGGGGGCCCAATGACGAGCAGTACTTC
TRBJ1-3 TRBV7-9 few TRBD1 CASSPGQGAGGNTIYF TGTGCCAGCAGCCCCGGACAGGGGGCGGGTGGAAACACCATATATTTT
TRBJ2-6 TRBV4-1 few - CASSQDRAAGANVLTF TGCGCCAGCAGCCAAGACAGGGCGGCCGGGGCCAACGTCCTGACTTTC
TRBJ1-5 TRBV28 - TRBD1 CASTFPAGGMVRNQPQHF TGTGCCAGCACTTTCCCAGCAGGGGGAATGGTTCGCAATCAGCCCCAGCATTTT
TRBJ1-6 TRBV27 - - CASSLWQVESPLHF TGTGCCAGCAGTTTATGGCAGGTGGAATCACCCCTCCACTTT
TRBJ1-2 TRBV7-2 many TRBD1 CASRGQVGYGYTF TGTGCCAGCAGGGGACAGGTCGGCTATGGCTACACCTTC
TRBJ2-2 TRBV11-2 - TRBD1 CASSSRGQAGELFF TGTGCCAGCAGCTCCAGGGGGCAGGCCGGGGAGCTGTTTTTT
TRBJ2-1 TRBV7-3 - TRBD2 CASSFNPAGAGNEQFF TGTGCCAGCAGCTTCAACCCAGCGGGAGCTGGGAATGAGCAGTTCTTC